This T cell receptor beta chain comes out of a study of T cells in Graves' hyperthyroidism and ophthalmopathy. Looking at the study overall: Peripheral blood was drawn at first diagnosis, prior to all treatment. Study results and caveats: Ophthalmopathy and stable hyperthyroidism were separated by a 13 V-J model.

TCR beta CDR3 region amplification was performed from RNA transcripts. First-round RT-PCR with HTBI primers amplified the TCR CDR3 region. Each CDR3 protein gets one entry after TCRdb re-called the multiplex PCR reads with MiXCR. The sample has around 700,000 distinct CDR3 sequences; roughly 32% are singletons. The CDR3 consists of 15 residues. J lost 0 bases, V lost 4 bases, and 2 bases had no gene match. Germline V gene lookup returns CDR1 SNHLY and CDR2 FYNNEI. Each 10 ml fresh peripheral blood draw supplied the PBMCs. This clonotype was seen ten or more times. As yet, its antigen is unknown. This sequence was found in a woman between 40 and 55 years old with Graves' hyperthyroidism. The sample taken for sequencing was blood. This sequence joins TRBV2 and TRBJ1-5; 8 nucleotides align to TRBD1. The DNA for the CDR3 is TGTGCCAGCAGTGGACAGGGGTTTAGCAATCAGCCCCAGCATTTT. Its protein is CASSGQGFSNQPQHF.